Here is one T cell receptor (beta chain) with its context. The antigen is not known. These data come from a study of monozygotic twins with inflammatory bowel disease. General study findings and limits: T cell subtypes that differed could not be told apart.

Each CDR3 protein gets one entry in TCRdb, which reprocessed the 5' RACE reads and gives no DNA. This sample's clone table lists approximately 110,000 distinct CDR3 sequences. CDR3 length: 16 residues. The germline V gene encodes CDR1 SGHVS and CDR2 FNYEAQ. The chain carries TRBV7-6 and TRBJ2-3; checking the TCRdb D call of TRBD2 is not possible without DNA. The sequence was obtained from a human donor with ulcerative colitis or Crohn's disease, or a healthy co-twin of an affected twin (not recorded which). Specimen: blood. CDR3 in amino acids: CASSPGLAGTTDTQYF.